This T cell receptor (beta chain) was captured by sequencing in a study of T cell repertoires in cytomegalovirus infection. The study, taken as a whole, reports: Identification of carriers of CMV plus the relevant HLA was achieved through cumulative public TCR beta family frequency.

TCRdb redid the calling of the reads with MiXCR, one entry per CDR3 protein. This sample has 450,000 to 600,000 distinct CDR3 sequences, with about 42% found just once. Concerning this clonotype: Its antigen is as yet unknown. The final CDR3 position lacks the conserved phenylalanine or tryptophan, pointing to a likely read error.

Trimming left V 2 bases short and J 9 bases short, with 8 bases between. The CDR3 sequence is 13 residues long. Per germline, CDR1 SGHTA and CDR2 FQGNSA. The chain links TRBV7-2 to TRBJ1-6; tentative D call: TRBD1 (5 bases). The sample here was cultured PBMCs, taken from culture after CMV antigen stimulation. The receptor comes from a human donor in good health (CMV status not recorded). Some clones in this sample may be carry-over from other donors' samples. Here the CDR3 reads CASSLQGSSPLHL. The CDR3 DNA reads as TGTGCCAGCAGCTTACAGGGTTCTTCACCCCTCCACTTG.